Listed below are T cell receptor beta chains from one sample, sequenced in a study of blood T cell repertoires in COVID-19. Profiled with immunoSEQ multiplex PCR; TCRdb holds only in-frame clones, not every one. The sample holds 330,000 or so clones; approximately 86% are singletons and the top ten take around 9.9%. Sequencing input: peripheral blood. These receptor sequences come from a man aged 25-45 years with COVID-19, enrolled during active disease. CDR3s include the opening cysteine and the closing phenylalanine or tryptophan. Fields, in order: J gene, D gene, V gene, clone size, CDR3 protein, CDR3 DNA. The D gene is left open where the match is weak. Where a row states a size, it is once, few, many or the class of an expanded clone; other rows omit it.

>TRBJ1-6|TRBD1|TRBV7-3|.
CASSLTGGSNSPLHF
TGTGCCAGCAGCCTTACAGGGGGCTCTAATTCACCCCTCCACTTT
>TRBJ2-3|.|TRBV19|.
CASSAGHTDTQYF
TGTGCCAGTAGTGCAGGGCACACAGATACGCAGTATTTT
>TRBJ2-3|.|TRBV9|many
CASSVDSPDTQYF
TGTGCCAGCAGCGTCGACAGTCCAGATACGCAGTATTTT
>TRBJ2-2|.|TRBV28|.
CASRTQGRAGELFF
TGTGCCAGCAGAACACAGGGAAGGGCCGGGGAGCTGTTTTTT
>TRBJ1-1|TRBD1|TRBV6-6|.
CASSRPGQGAGNTEAFF
TGTGCCAGCAGTCGGCCGGGGCAGGGGGCAGGGAACACTGAAGCTTTCTTT
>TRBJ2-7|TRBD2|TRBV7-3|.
CASSLGTSGSYEQYF
TGTGCCAGCAGCTTAGGGACTAGCGGCTCCTACGAGCAGTACTTC
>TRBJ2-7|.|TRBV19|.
CASSEGFSYEQYF
TGTGCCAGTAGTGAGGGCTTCTCCTACGAGCAGTACTTC
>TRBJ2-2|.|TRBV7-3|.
CASSLSSTTGGGDTGELFF
TGTGCCAGCAGCTTAAGTTCGACCACAGGGGGAGGGGACACCGGGGAGCTGTTTTTT
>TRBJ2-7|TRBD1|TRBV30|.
CAWSAGGSIYEQYF
TGTGCCTGGAGTGCAGGGGGCAGTATCTACGAGCAGTACTTC
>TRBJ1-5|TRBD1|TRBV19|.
CASSTDRETQPQHF
TGTGCCAGTAGTACGGACAGGGAGACTCAGCCCCAGCATTTT
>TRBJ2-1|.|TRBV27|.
CASSFALRASSYNEQFF
TGTGCCAGCAGTTTCGCCCTGAGGGCCAGCTCCTACAATGAGCAGTTCTTC
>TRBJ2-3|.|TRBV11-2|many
CASSPGTPRDTQYF
TGTGCCAGCAGCCCGGGGACACCTAGAGATACGCAGTATTTT
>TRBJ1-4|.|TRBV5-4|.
CASSLDSGNGEKLFF
TGTGCCAGCAGCTTGGATAGCGGAAATGGTGAAAAACTGTTTTTT
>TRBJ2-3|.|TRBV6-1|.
CASSESRATDTQYF
TGTGCCAGCAGTGAATCGCGGGCCACAGATACGCAGTATTTT
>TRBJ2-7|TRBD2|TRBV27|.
CASSLHGLAVEQYF
TGTGCCAGCAGTTTACACGGACTAGCGGTCGAGCAGTACTTC
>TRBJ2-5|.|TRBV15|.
CATSRDIASQETQYF
TGTGCCACCAGCAGAGATATAGCCAGCCAAGAGACCCAGTACTTC
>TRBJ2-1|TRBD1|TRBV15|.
CATSRGDREAQFF
TGTGCCACCAGCAGAGGGGACAGGGAGGCGCAGTTCTTC
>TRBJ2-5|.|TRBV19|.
CASSLVGGETQYF
TGTGCCAGTAGTCTGGTGGGGGGAGAGACCCAGTACTTC
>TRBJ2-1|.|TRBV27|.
CATKERAPYNEQFF
TGTGCCACCAAGGAGCGGGCGCCCTACAATGAGCAGTTCTTC
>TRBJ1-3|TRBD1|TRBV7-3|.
CASSERTGSSGNTIYF
TGTGCCAGCAGCGAAAGGACAGGGAGCTCTGGAAACACCATATATTTT
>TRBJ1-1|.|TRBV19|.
CASYDRTANTEAFF
TGTGCCAGTTACGACCGGACAGCGAACACTGAAGCTTTCTTT
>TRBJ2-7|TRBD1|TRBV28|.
CASSVTGGSHEQYF
TGTGCCAGCAGTGTTACAGGGGGCTCCCACGAGCAGTACTTC
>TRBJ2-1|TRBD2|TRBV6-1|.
CASSDLRIAGSSYNEQFF
TGTGCCAGCAGTGATTTAAGGATAGCGGGAAGCTCCTACAATGAGCAGTTCTTC
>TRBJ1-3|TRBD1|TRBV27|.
CASKPGTGMSSGNTIYF
TGTGCCAGTAAACCCGGGACAGGGATGAGCTCTGGAAACACCATATATTTT
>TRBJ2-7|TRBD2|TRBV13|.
CASSLGLAGTYEQYF
TGTGCCAGCAGCTTAGGCCTAGCGGGGACATACGAGCAGTACTTC
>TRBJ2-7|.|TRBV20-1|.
CSASTDIYEQYF
TGCAGTGCTAGTACAGACATCTACGAGCAGTACTTC
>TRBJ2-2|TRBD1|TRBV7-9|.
CASSRDRLHTPGELFF
TGTGCCAGCAGCCGGGACAGGTTACACACCCCCGGGGAGCTGTTTTTT
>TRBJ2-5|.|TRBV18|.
CASSITDQETQYF
TGTGCCAGCTCAATAACAGATCAAGAGACCCAGTACTTC
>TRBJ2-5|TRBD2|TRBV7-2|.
CASSFPGRGGRKTQYF
TGTGCCAGCAGCTTCCCGGGGCGGGGGGGCAGGAAGACCCAGTACTTC
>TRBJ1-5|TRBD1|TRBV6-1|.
CASSEGQVAWQPQHF
TGTGCCAGCAGTGAGGGACAGGTAGCATGGCAGCCCCAGCATTTT
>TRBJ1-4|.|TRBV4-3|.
CASSQDADRGEKLFF
TGCGCCAGCAGCCAAGACGCAGATAGGGGGGAAAAACTGTTTTTT
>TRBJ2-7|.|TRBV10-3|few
CAISLDSEQYF
TGTGCCATCAGTCTCGACAGTGAGCAGTACTTC
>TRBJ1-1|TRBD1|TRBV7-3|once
CASSLRTGGNTEAFF
TGTGCCAGCAGCCTGAGGACAGGGGGGAACACTGAAGCTTTCTTT
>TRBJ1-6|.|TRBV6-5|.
CASSSPREGYNSPLHF
TGTGCCAGCAGTTCTCCCAGGGAAGGTTATAATTCACCCCTCCACTTT
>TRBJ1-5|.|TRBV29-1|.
CSVGLDQPQHF
TGCAGCGTTGGGTTAGATCAGCCCCAGCATTTT
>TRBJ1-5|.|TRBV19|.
CASTIGQMNQPQHF
TGTGCCAGTACCATCGGACAGATGAATCAGCCCCAGCATTTT
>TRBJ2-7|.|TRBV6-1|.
CASSEIRGLTHEQYF
TGTGCCAGCAGTGAAATTCGGGGTCTGACACACGAGCAGTACTTC
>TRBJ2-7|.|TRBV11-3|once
CASSLDTYEQYF
TGTGCCAGCAGCTTAGATACCTACGAGCAGTACTTC
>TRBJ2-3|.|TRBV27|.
CASSLGSPTDTQYF
TGTGCCAGCAGTTTAGGGAGCCCCACAGATACGCAGTATTTT
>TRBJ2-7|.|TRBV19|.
CASSGEQSSYEQYF
TGTGCCAGTAGTGGAGAGCAGAGCTCCTACGAGCAGTACTTC
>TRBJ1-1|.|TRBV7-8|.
CASSPNRLMNTEAFF
TGTGCCAGCAGCCCGAACAGATTGATGAACACTGAAGCTTTCTTT
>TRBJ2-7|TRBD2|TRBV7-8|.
CASSPGTSARAPTYEQYF
TGTGCCAGCAGCCCCGGGACTAGCGCCAGAGCCCCCACCTACGAGCAGTACTTC
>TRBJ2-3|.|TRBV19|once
CASRSAATDTQYF
TGTGCCAGTAGATCCGCTGCGACAGATACGCAGTATTTT
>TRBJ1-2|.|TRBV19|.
CASSIDPGGYTF
TGTGCCAGTAGTATTGATCCGGGTGGCTACACCTTC
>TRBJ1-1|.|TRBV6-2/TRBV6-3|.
CASSLGYGRDTEAFF
TGTGCCAGCAGTCTCGGTTACGGGAGAGACACTGAAGCTTTCTTT
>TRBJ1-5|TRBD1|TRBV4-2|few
CASSQDSGQSNQPQHF
TGTGCCAGCAGCCAAGACTCGGGACAGAGCAATCAGCCCCAGCATTTT
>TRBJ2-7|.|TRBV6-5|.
CASSYGRTYEQYF
TGTGCCAGCAGTTACGGGAGGACCTACGAGCAGTACTTC
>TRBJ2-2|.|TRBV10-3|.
CAISETTNTGELFF
TGTGCCATCAGTGAGACAACGAACACCGGGGAGCTGTTTTTT
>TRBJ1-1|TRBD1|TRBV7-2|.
CASSPQGQLNTEAFF
TGTGCCAGCAGCCCCCAGGGACAGCTGAACACTGAAGCTTTCTTT
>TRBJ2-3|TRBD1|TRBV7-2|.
CASSLGIGQGSDTQYF
TGTGCCAGCAGCTTAGGGATTGGACAGGGGTCAGATACGCAGTATTTT
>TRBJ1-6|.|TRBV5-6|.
CASRGSHNSPLHF
TGTGCCAGCAGGGGGAGTCATAATTCACCCCTCCACTTT
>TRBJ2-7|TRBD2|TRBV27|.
CASSRTSGGEWEQYF
TGTGCCAGCAGTCGGACTAGCGGGGGGGAATGGGAGCAGTACTTC
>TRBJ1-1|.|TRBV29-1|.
CSVGGGEPAFF
TGCAGCGTTGGAGGGGGGGAGCCAGCTTTCTTT
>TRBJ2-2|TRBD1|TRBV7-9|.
CASNPGGWQGHLTGELFF
TGTGCCAGCAACCCAGGGGGCTGGCAGGGTCATTTGACCGGGGAGCTGTTTTTT
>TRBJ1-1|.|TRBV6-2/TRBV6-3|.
CASSYENLNTEAFF
TGTGCCAGCAGTTATGAAAACTTGAACACTGAAGCTTTCTTT
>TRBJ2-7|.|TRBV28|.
CASSSPQPMTRFYEQYF
TGTGCCAGCAGCAGTCCCCAACCTATGACACGGTTCTACGAGCAGTACTTC
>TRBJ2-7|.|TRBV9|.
CASSVSHIQGVDEQYF
TGTGCCAGCAGCGTCTCCCACATACAGGGTGTGGACGAGCAGTACTTC
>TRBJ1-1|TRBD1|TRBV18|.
CASSPPSGGGIAEAFF
TGTGCCAGCTCACCGCCATCAGGGGGTGGGATCGCTGAAGCTTTCTTT
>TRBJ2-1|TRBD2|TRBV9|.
CASSVEDLGLAVYNEQFF
TGTGCCAGCAGCGTAGAAGACCTGGGACTAGCAGTCTACAATGAGCAGTTCTTC
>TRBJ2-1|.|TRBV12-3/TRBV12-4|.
CASGPGIYNEQFF
TGTGCCAGCGGGCCCGGGATCTACAATGAGCAGTTCTTC